These 21 T cell receptor beta chains came from one sample sequenced in a study of blood T cells in healthy people across ages. Together with a sample-barcoded 5' primer, a J-beta primer mix was included in a second PCR lasting roughly 6 to 12 cycles. From the 5' RACE reads, TCRdb called clonotypes with MiXCR, one entry per CDR3 protein. The table shows about 1.8 million distinct CDR3 sequences, with about 50% occurring only once. The sample was blood. These receptors all stem from a woman in her 40s in good health.

The V call is TRBV20-1, the J call TRBJ2-1; D is possibly TRBD1 (5 bases). The CDR3 loop spans 12 amino acids. The V gene lost 1 base and the J gene lost 4 bases, with 5 bases spanning the gap. Germline V lookup: CDR1 DFQATT, CDR2 SNEGSKA (reference sequence). The CDR3 DNA sequence: TGCAGTGCTAGAGGACAGTACAATGAGCAGTTCTTC. This gives the protein CSARGQYNEQFF.

This clonotype was seen a few times. The chain is built from TRBV20-1 and TRBJ1-2, with a tentative D call TRBD1 (5 bases). Per germline, CDR1 DFQATT and CDR2 SNEGSKA (reference sequence). The CDR3 consists of 14 residues. The CDR3 bases are TGCAGCTCAAAACCACTACAGACAGAGGATGGCTACACCTTC. Residues: CSSKPLQTEDGYTF.

The chain is built from TRBV28 and TRBJ2-3; D perhaps matches TRBD2 (6 bases). The V end was cut by 2 bases, the J end by 6 bases, with 15 bases between. The CDR3 spans 15 residues. Germline V lookup: CDR1 MDHEN, CDR2 SYDVKM. In DNA, the CDR3 is TGTGCCAGCAGTTTAGGCGGGGAACAGAGGGATACGCAGTATTTT. This sequence encodes CASSLGGEQRDTQYF. The full variable domain, in which reference TRBV28 and TRBJ2-3 provide the parts outside the CDR3, is DVKVTQSSRYLVKRTGEKVFLECVQDMDHENMFWYRQDPGLGLRLIYFSYDVKMKEKGDIPEGYSVSREKKERFSLILESASTNQTSMYLCASSLGGEQRDTQYFGPGTRLTVL.

This chain connects TRBV6-1 to TRBJ1-5; tentatively, D is TRBD1 (5 bases). CDR3 size: 14 residues. Trimming stripped 3 bases from V and 5 bases from J, with 11 bases between. The V gene's germline CDR1 is MNHNS and CDR2 SASEGT. The CDR3 DNA sequence: TGTGCCAGCAGTGAGATTGTAGGGGATCAGCCCCAGCATTTT. This gives the protein CASSEIVGDQPQHF.

This clonotype was detected a few times. V is TRBV9 and J is TRBJ2-7; 12 bases are a match to TRBD2. This CDR3 comprises 16 residues. Germline CDR1 reads SGDLS; CDR2 reads YYNGEE. J was trimmed by 7 bases and V by 4 bases; bases with no gene match: 12. This chain's CDR3 is CASSFRTSGAPREQYF. The CDR3 nucleotides read TGTGCCAGCAGCTTCCGGACTAGCGGGGCTCCTAGGGAGCAGTACTTC.

This chain joins TRBV5-1 and TRBJ2-5; D is perhaps TRBD1 (5 bases). This CDR3 is 14 amino acids long. From germline, CDR1 is SGHRS and CDR2 YFSETQ. The V and J ends lost 3 bases and 10 bases respectively, with 19 bases between them. CDR3 loop: CASSSYTGLQDQYF. CDR3 sequence (DNA): TGCGCCAGCAGCTCTTATACAGGCTTACAAGACCAGTACTTC.

The chain employs TRBV4-2 and TRBJ2-3; 9 bases fit TRBD2. CDR1 is LGHNA and CDR2 is YNFKEQ in the germline V gene. J gave up 5 bases and V 7 bases, and 13 bases lay outside the gene matches. CDR3 size: 16 residues. DNA for the CDR3: TGTGCCAGCATGGGCGACCTTAGCGGGGGAGGAGATACGCAGTATTTT. Amino acid sequence: CASMGDLSGGGDTQYF.

The table lists this clonotype with a few counts. V is TRBV25-1 and J is TRBJ2-1; D is ambiguous. With 3 bases removed from V and 10 bases from J, the gap between germline ends came to 16 bases. Germline CDR1 reads MGHDK; CDR2 reads SYGVNS. CDR3 length: 14 residues. CDR3 residues: CASSDPPHYEEQFF. The CDR3 DNA reads as TGTGCCAGCAGTGACCCGCCCCACTATGAAGAGCAGTTCTTC.

Only a few counts were recorded for this clonotype. This chain links TRBV14 with TRBJ2-1, with a weak D call TRBD2 (5 bases). V lost 2 bases and J 2 bases, leaving 13 bases between the germline ends. Germline CDR1 reads SGHDN; CDR2 reads FVKESK. The CDR3 sequence is 16 residues long. The CDR3 sequence: CASSQKQRIAYNEQFF. CDR3 coding DNA: TGTGCCAGCAGCCAAAAACAGCGGATTGCCTACAATGAGCAGTTCTTC.

This clonotype came up a few times. CDR3 sequence: CASSTNPDSLNNEQFF. As DNA, the CDR3 is TGCGCCAGCAGCACCAACCCCGACAGTTTAAACAATGAGCAGTTCTTC. This chain links TRBV5-1 with TRBJ2-1; perhaps TRBD1 as D (5 bases). Trimming took off 4 bases at V and 5 bases at J, with 19 bases between the two ends. The CDR3 is 16 amino acids. Germline V gives CDR1 SGHRS, CDR2 YFSETQ.

J is TRBJ2-4 and V is TRBV20-1; D is possibly TRBD2 (5 bases). The J call may be wrong; the DNA end is better matched by TRBJ2-7. CDR1 DFQATT and CDR2 SNEGSKA come from the germline V gene (reference sequence). This CDR3 is built from 14 residues. CDR3 protein: CSAVRTGSSYEQYF. CDR3 coding DNA: TGCAGTGCAGTGAGGACGGGAAGCTCCTACGAGCAGTACTTC.

The chain uses TRBV20-1 and TRBJ1-2; a weak D match, TRBD1 (5 bases). The CDR3 contains 15 residues. V was clipped by 2 bases and J by 4 bases, with 17 bases between them. Germline V CDR1 and CDR2: DFQATT, SNEGSKA (reference sequence). CDR3 loop: CSARPQGGLGYGYTF. As DNA, the CDR3 is TGCAGTGCTAGACCCCAGGGAGGTCTTGGCTATGGCTACACCTTC.

This rearrangement joins TRBV20-1 to TRBJ2-5; 10 nucleotides line up with TRBD1. The CDR3 consists of 16 residues. The junction had 7 bases not matched to a gene; V was cut back by 0 bases and J by 3 bases. Germline CDR1 reads DFQATT; CDR2 reads SNEGSKA (reference sequence). CDR3 sequence: CSARDVWTGGKETQYF. Here the CDR3 DNA reads TGCAGTGCTAGAGATGTGTGGACAGGGGGAAAAGAGACCCAGTACTTC.

The chain couples TRBV4-3 to TRBJ2-1, with 9 nucleotides matching TRBD2. This CDR3 comprises 18 residues. The V and J ends lost 0 bases and 2 bases, in that order; junction bases with no gene match: 8. The germline V gene encodes CDR1 LGHNA and CDR2 YSLEER. The CDR3 region is CASSQDPAGGPTYNEQFF. The CDR3 coding sequence is TGCGCCAGCAGCCAAGATCCAGCGGGGGGCCCCACCTACAATGAGCAGTTCTTC.

There are a few counts of this clonotype. V and J are TRBV7-6 and TRBJ2-3, with 10 nucleotides matching TRBD2. Germline V CDR1 and CDR2: SGHVS, FNYEAQ. There are 16 residues in the CDR3. Germline trimming cut 5 bases from V and 2 bases from J; bases unmatched to any gene: 7. The CDR3 region is CASSPSGGASTDTQYF. The CDR3 DNA follows: TGTGCCAGCAGCCCTAGCGGGGGCGCCTCCACAGATACGCAGTATTTT. The variable domain in full, completed from reference TRBV7-6 and TRBJ2-3, reads GAGVSQSPRYKVTKRGQDVALRCDPISGHVSLYWYRQALGQGPEFLTYFNYEAQQDKSGLPNDRFSAERPEGSISTLTIQRTEQRDSAMYRCASSPSGGASTDTQYFGPGTRLTVL.

J is TRBJ2-4 and V is TRBV3-1; D gene ambiguous. Germline CDR1 LGHDT, CDR2 YNNKEL (reference sequence). CDR3 size: 15 residues. V was pared by 4 bases and J by 1 base, with 11 bases between. CDR3 in amino acids: CASSLLQAAKNIQYF. CDR3 DNA sequence: TGTGCCAGCAGCCTCCTCCAAGCGGCCAAAAACATTCAGTACTTC. The full variable domain, its missing parts supplied by reference TRBV3-1 and TRBJ2-4, is DTAVSQTPKYLVTQMGNDKSIKCEQNLGHDTMYWYKQDSKKFLKIMFSYNNKELIINETVPNRFSPKSPDKAHLNLHINSLELGDSAVYFCASSLLQAAKNIQYFGAGTRLSVL.

The chain joins TRBV29-1 to TRBJ2-5; 8 nucleotides line up with TRBD2. This CDR3 spans 14 amino acids. Germline-derived CDR1 and CDR2 are SQVTM and ANQGSEA. Trimming took 4 bases from V and 2 from J; bases not matched to a gene: 6. Here the CDR3 reads CSVGRGGVQETQYF. In DNA form, the CDR3 reads TGCAGCGTTGGACGGGGGGGTGTACAAGAGACCCAGTACTTC.

The V and J genes are TRBV2 and TRBJ2-6, with no clear D. V gave up 7 bases and J gave up 0 bases, with 10 bases separating them. Germline V CDR1 and CDR2: SNHLY, FYNNEI. This CDR3 is 15 amino acids long. This CDR3 is CASKSGTSGANVLTF. The CDR3 bases are TGTGCCAGCAAGTCTGGAACCTCTGGGGCCAACGTCCTGACTTTC.

The gene calls are TRBV9 and TRBJ2-1, with D maybe TRBD2 (5 bases). The CDR3 totals 16 residues. V was cut by 0 bases and J by 5 bases, with 15 bases left in between. Per the germline V gene, CDR1 is SGDLS and CDR2 is YYNGEE. CDR3 sequence (DNA): TGTGCCAGCAGCGTAGGCCCCAAGGACTGGGACAATGAGCAGTTCTTC. Its translation: CASSVGPKDWDNEQFF.

This clonotype was counted between two and nine times. The chain employs TRBV2 and TRBJ2-1; D is unclear. Trimming pared 4 bases from V and 8 bases from J, leaving 9 bases between. Looked up from germline, CDR1 is SNHLY and CDR2 is FYNNEI. This CDR3 has 12 amino acids. CDR3 DNA: TGTGCCAGCAGTGGGGCCGTACATGAGCAGTTCTTC. This encodes CASSGAVHEQFF.

This clonotype was counted only a few times. The chain combines TRBV24-1 with TRBJ2-7; no clear D. V gave up 4 bases and J gave up 2 bases, with 17 bases separating them. This CDR3 has 16 amino acids. Germline assignment: CDR1 KGHDR and CDR2 SFDVKD. DNA of the CDR3: TGTGCCACCAGTGACTCCTCCCGACCCGAAGCCTACGAGCAGTACTTC. Translation gives CATSDSSRPEAYEQYF.